Below, 9 T cell receptor beta chains from the same sample are listed, as sequenced in a study of cytomegalovirus exposure and HLA in healthy donors. Primers included in the PCR were 60 Vbeta and 13 Jbeta primers. Sequencing used immunoSEQ multiplex PCR; TCRdb keeps in-frame clones, though not all of them. The table has some 190,000 clones, over 70% seen once. The sequencing sample was made of PBMCs. These receptors were obtained from a woman under 30 in good health and CMV-seronegative.

V gene TRBV10-1 combines with J gene TRBJ2-5; TRBD1 might be the D (6 bases). There are 15 residues in the CDR3. The V gene lost 4 bases and the J gene lost 2 bases, with 14 bases spanning the gap. Germline values: CDR1 WNHNN, CDR2 SYGVQD (reference sequence). The CDR3 DNA follows: TGCGCCAGCAGTGCTTCCGTTGACAGGCAAGAGACCCAGTACTTC. Translation: CASSASVDRQETQYF.

The chain links TRBV27 to TRBJ2-1; possibly TRBD2 for D (6 bases). Germline CDR1 and CDR2: MNHEY and SMNVEV (reference sequence). The CDR3 runs to 14 residues. V was shortened by 4 bases and J by 3 bases, with 10 bases between the two germline ends. The CDR3 DNA follows: TGTGCCAGCAGTTCCGGGAGTCGCTACAATGAGCAGTTCTTC. It yields the protein CASSSGSRYNEQFF.

The genes are TRBV15 and TRBJ1-6; no clear D gene. The CDR3 runs 13 residues. The V gene lost 0 bases and the J gene lost 6 bases, with 3 bases spanning the gap. Germline V CDR1 and CDR2: LNHNV, YYDKDF (reference sequence). CDR3 DNA: TGTGCCACCAGCAGAGATCGTAATTCACCCCTCCACTTT. It yields the protein CATSRDRNSPLHF.

This rearrangement joins TRBV6-6 to TRBJ2-5, with TRBD1 matching over 7 bases. Germline CDR1 reads MNHNY; CDR2 reads SVGAGI (reference sequence). The V gene end was trimmed by 8 bases and the J gene end by 4 bases; junction bases not matched to a gene: 4. This CDR3 contains 12 residues. CDR3 DNA sequence: TGTGCCAGCTCACAGGGGTTAGAGACCCAGTACTTC. Its protein product is CASSQGLETQYF.

The CDR3 here is CASSLTSGNYEQYF. The DNA of the CDR3 is TGTGCCAGCAGCTTAACTAGCGGGAACTACGAGCAGTACTTC. V and J are TRBV7-8 and TRBJ2-7, with 10 bases lining up with TRBD2. CDR3 size: 14 residues. Germline trimming cut 2 bases from V and 3 bases from J; bases unmatched to any gene: 1. The V gene's germline CDR1 is SGHVS and CDR2 FQNEAQ.

This clone has only a few counts. The chain recombines TRBV28 with TRBJ2-1; no reliable D call. The V gene lost 3 bases and the J gene lost 6 bases, with 9 bases spanning the gap. The CDR3 covers 13 residues. Per germline, CDR1 MDHEN and CDR2 SYDVKM. The CDR3 nucleotides are TGTGCCAGCAGTTTTCAGGCCGTCAATGAGCAGTTCTTC. Translating it yields CASSFQAVNEQFF.

The chain combines TRBV5-1 with TRBJ1-4; the D is unclear. V shed 4 bases and J shed 5 bases, with 12 bases lying between them. The CDR3 is 14 amino acids. Germline V gives CDR1 SGHRS, CDR2 YFSETQ. The CDR3 is CASSVQNTNEKLFF. The CDR3 bases are TGCGCCAGCAGCGTGCAGAACACCAATGAAAAACTGTTTTTT.

The chain links TRBV2 to TRBJ2-3; D might be TRBD2 (6 bases). The V end was cut by 3 bases, the J end by 0 bases, with 13 bases between. Germline CDR1 SNHLY, CDR2 FYNNEI. The CDR3 spans 16 residues. The CDR3 reads CASSDSDSGSTDTQYF. The CDR3, as DNA: TGTGCCAGCAGTGACTCGGATAGCGGAAGCACAGATACGCAGTATTTT.

With respect to this clone: The germline gene is not matched at one end of the junction; a read error may be the cause. The same CDR3 can be traced to other DNA sequences in this sample. This chain connects TRBV5-1 to TRBJ1-1; D call uncertain. CDR3 size: 17 residues. Germline loops: CDR1 SGHRS, CDR2 YFSETQ. CDR3 in DNA: TGCGCCAGCAGCTTCACAGCGGGAGATATAATGAACACTGAGGCTTTCTTT. It specifies CASSFTAGDIMNTEAFF.